What follows are 16 T cell receptor beta chains derived from one specimen sequenced in a study of blood T cell repertoires in COVID-19. Method: immunoSEQ multiplex PCR; TCRdb's copy keeps in-frame clones and lacks some. The table has about 73,000 clones, approximately 83% seen once. The sample was peripheral blood. These receptors were obtained from a woman aged 55-75 years with acute or convalescent COVID-19.

V is TRBV28 and J is TRBJ1-3, with 7 nucleotides matching TRBD1. Trimming took 6 bases from V and 3 from J; bases not matched to a gene: 5. Germline loops: CDR1 MDHEN, CDR2 SYDVKM. The CDR3 is 14 residues long. CDR3: CASRNNRGGNTIYF. Written as DNA, the CDR3 is TGTGCCAGCAGGAATAACAGGGGTGGAAACACCATATATTTT.

The chain links TRBV2 to TRBJ1-5; TRBD1 agrees at 9 bases. V lost 2 bases and J lost 7; bases outside the gene matches: 6. Germline assignment: CDR1 SNHLY and CDR2 FYNNEI. The CDR3 runs to 15 residues. This CDR3 is CASSEWGQGRQPQHF. In DNA, the CDR3 is TGTGCCAGCAGTGAATGGGGACAGGGCAGGCAGCCCCAGCATTTT.

This chain links TRBV2 with TRBJ1-1; D uncertain. Trimming removed 6 bases from V and 5 bases from J, with 16 bases in between. The germline V gene encodes CDR1 SNHLY and CDR2 FYNNEI. The CDR3 has 14 residues. The CDR3 coding sequence is TGTGCCAGCAGCTCCCTCGGAAGAGGTACTGAAGCTTTCTTT. Its translation: CASSSLGRGTEAFF.

This clone was counted a single time. The rearrangement links TRBV6-5 to TRBJ1-1; TRBD1 might be the D (5 bases). Trimming stripped 2 bases from V and 2 bases from J, with 9 bases between. This CDR3 is 14 amino acids long. The germline CDR1 and CDR2 sequences are MNHEY and SVGAGI. CDR3 loop: CASSYDRTNTEAFF. The CDR3 DNA reads TGTGCCAGCAGTTACGACAGAACCAACACTGAAGCTTTCTTT.

The chain links TRBV7-9 to TRBJ2-2; TRBD1 might be the D (5 bases). V dropped 6 bases and J dropped 4 bases, with 15 bases sitting between them. Germline-derived CDR1 and CDR2 are SEHNR and FQNEAQ (reference sequence). This CDR3 region has 15 residues. CDR3 sequence (DNA): TGTGCCAGCAGTCTACCTTATAGGGGCACCGGGGAGCTGTTTTTT. This codes for CASSLPYRGTGELFF.

The rearrangement links TRBV28 to TRBJ1-5, with 8 bases identical to TRBD1. In germline, CDR1 is MDHEN, CDR2 SYDVKM. This CDR3 comprises 15 residues. V dropped 5 bases and J dropped 7; count of bases not matched to a gene: 10. CDR3 nucleotides: TGTGCCAGCAGTCCGGCAGGGGGCAGGGGACAGCCCCAGCATTTT. Its translation is CASSPAGGRGQPQHF.

The chain recombines TRBV5-5 with TRBJ2-5, with 12 bases that match TRBD1. Germline CDR1 is SGHKS and CDR2 is YYEKEE (reference sequence). Trimming removed 7 bases from V and 5 bases from J; junction bases left unmatched: 9. There are 15 residues in the CDR3. CDR3 coding DNA: TGTGCCAGCGTACCGGGGACAGGGGGCTTGGAGACCCAGTACTTC. Translation gives CASVPGTGGLETQYF.

The chain joins TRBV5-1 to TRBJ2-3, with unresolved D. Trimming removed 0 bases at V and 2 bases at J, with 13 bases between. The germline gives CDR1 SGHRS, CDR2 YFSETQ. This CDR3 is 16 amino acids long. CDR3 protein: CASSLGSVGVTDTQYF. The CDR3 DNA is TGCGCCAGCAGCTTGGGAAGCGTCGGTGTCACAGATACGCAGTATTTT.

The chain recombines TRBV18 with TRBJ1-1; 8 bases line up with TRBD1. The CDR3 is made up of 15 amino acids. The germline CDR1 and CDR2 sequences are KGHSH and LQKENI. The V gene end was trimmed by 3 bases and the J gene end by 8 bases; junction bases not matched to a gene: 11. Written as DNA, the CDR3 is TGTGCCAGCTCACCCGACAGGGGTCGACGCTCGGAAGCTTTCTTT. Protein sequence: CASSPDRGRRSEAFF.

The chain links TRBV7-9 to TRBJ1-1, with unresolved D. CDR3 length: 14 residues. Germline V gene data show CDR1 as SEHNR and CDR2 as FQNEAQ (reference sequence). Trimming took off 7 bases at V and 0 bases at J, with 12 bases between the two ends. The CDR3 DNA reads TGTGCCAGCAACTTCGGCAGGATGAACACTGAAGCTTTCTTT. Translating it yields CASNFGRMNTEAFF.

The chain couples TRBV2 to TRBJ1-5; unclear D gene. The CDR3 sequence is 13 residues long. V lost 6 bases and J lost 5, with 11 bases in between. Germline CDR1 and CDR2: SNHLY and FYNNEI. CDR3 protein: CASRVTGDQPQHF. For the CDR3, the DNA is TGTGCCAGCAGGGTCACCGGGGATCAGCCCCAGCATTTT.

This sequence joins TRBV19 and TRBJ1-1, with a weak D call TRBD1 (6 bases). This CDR3 has 14 amino acids. The germline V and J ends were trimmed by 5 bases and 4 bases, with 14 bases remaining between them. The V gene's germline CDR1 is LNHDA and CDR2 SQIVND (reference sequence). CDR3 DNA sequence: TGTGCCAGTAGTCCCCAAGGGGGGGTCACTGAAGCTTTCTTT. This translates into CASSPQGGVTEAFF.

The V call is TRBV7-9, the J call TRBJ2-1, with 11 bases lining up with TRBD2. Losses at the gene ends were 3 bases for V and 9 bases for J; bases not matched to a gene: 7. This CDR3 region has 15 residues. Germline V gene lookup returns CDR1 SEHNR and CDR2 FQNEAQ (reference sequence). The CDR3 region has the DNA TGTGCCAGCAGCTTCACTAGCGGGGGTCTCGGTGAGCAGTTCTTC. Translation: CASSFTSGGLGEQFF.

The chain joins TRBV7-9 to TRBJ2-5; 10 positions agree with TRBD1. Germline V gene sequence: CDR1 SEHNR, CDR2 FQNEAQ (reference sequence). The length of the CDR3 is 14 residues. Unmatched junction bases numbered 0, after V lost 1 base and J lost 4 bases. CDR3 residues: CASSLGQGAETQYF. CDR3 sequence (DNA): TGTGCCAGCAGCTTAGGACAGGGGGCAGAGACCCAGTACTTC.

The chain uses TRBV6-1 and TRBJ1-6, with D maybe TRBD1 (5 bases). Germline V gives CDR1 MNHNS, CDR2 SASEGT. V was shortened by 2 bases and J by 1 base, with 18 bases between the two germline ends. The CDR3 is made up of 19 amino acids. The CDR3 loop reads CASSEIPRVVLSYNSPLHF. CDR3 in DNA: TGTGCCAGCAGTGAAATCCCCAGGGTCGTATTATCCTATAATTCACCCCTCCACTTT.

This clone appeared a few times. The chain uses TRBV24-1 and TRBJ2-1; 7 nucleotides agree with TRBD2. There are 16 residues in the CDR3. Germline CDR1 KGHDR, CDR2 SFDVKD. Germline trimming cut 4 bases from V and 0 bases from J; bases unmatched to any gene: 5. The CDR3 sequence: CATSDPSGASYNEQFF. DNA for the CDR3: TGTGCCACCAGTGACCCGAGCGGGGCCTCCTACAATGAGCAGTTCTTC.